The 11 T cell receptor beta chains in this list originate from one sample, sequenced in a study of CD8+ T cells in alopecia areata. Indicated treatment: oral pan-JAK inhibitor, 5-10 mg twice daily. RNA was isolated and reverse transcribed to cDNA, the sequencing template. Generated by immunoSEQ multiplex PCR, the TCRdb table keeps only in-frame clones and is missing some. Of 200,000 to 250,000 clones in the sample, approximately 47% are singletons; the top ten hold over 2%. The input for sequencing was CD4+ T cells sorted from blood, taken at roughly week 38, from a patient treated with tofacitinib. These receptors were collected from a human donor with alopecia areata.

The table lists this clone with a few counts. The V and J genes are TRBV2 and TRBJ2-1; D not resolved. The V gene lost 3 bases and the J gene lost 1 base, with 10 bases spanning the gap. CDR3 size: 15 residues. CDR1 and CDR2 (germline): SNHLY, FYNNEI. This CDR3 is CASSEALNSYNEQFF. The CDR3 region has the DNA TGTGCCAGCAGTGAGGCTCTGAATTCCTACAATGAGCAGTTCTTC.

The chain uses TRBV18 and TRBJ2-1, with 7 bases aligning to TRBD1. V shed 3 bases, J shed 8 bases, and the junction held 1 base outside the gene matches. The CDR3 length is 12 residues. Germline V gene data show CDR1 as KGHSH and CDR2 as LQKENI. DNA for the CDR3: TGTGCCAGCTCACCGACAGGGTATGAGCAGTTCTTC. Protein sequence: CASSPTGYEQFF.

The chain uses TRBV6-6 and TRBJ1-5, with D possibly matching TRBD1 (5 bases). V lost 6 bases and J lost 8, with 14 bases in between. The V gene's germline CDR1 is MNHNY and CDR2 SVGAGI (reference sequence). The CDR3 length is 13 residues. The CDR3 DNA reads TGTGCCAGCAGCACGCAGGGTTCGGAGCCCCAGCATTTT. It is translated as CASSTQGSEPQHF.

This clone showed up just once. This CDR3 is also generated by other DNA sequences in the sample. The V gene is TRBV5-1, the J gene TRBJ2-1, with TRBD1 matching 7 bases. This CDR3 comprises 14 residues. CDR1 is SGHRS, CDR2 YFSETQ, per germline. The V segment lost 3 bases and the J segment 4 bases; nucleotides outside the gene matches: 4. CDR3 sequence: CASSSGQSYNEQFF. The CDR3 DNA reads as TGCGCCAGCAGCTCGGGACAGAGTTACAATGAGCAGTTCTTC. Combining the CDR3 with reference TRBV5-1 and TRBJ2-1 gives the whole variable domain KAGVTQTPRYLIKTRGQQVTLSCSPISGHRSVSWYQQTPGQGLQFLFEYFSETQRNKGNFPGRFSGRQFSNSRSEMNVSTLELGDSALYLCASSSGQSYNEQFFGPGTRLTVL.

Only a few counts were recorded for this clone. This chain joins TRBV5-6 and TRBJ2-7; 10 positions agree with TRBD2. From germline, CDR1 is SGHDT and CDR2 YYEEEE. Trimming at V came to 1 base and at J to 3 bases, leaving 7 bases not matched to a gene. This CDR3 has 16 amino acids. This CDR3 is CASSLTELAGFYEQYF. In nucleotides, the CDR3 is TGTGCCAGCAGCTTGACCGAACTAGCGGGATTCTACGAGCAGTACTTC.

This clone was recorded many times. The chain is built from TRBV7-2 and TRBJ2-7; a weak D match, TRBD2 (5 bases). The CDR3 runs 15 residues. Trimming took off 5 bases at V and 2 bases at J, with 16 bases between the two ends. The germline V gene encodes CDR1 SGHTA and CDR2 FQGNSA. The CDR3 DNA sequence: TGTGCCAGCAGCCTAGACCCTAGCACCGCCTACGAGCAGTACTTC. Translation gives CASSLDPSTAYEQYF.

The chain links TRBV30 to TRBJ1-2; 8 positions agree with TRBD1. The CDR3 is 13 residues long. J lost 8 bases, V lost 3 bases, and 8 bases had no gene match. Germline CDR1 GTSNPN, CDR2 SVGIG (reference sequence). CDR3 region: CAWSEDRANGYTF. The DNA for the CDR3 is TGTGCCTGGAGCGAGGACAGGGCAAACGGCTACACCTTC.

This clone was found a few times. This CDR3 reads CASTSGDYEQYF. The CDR3 nucleotides read TGTGCCAGCACGTCTGGAGACTACGAGCAGTACTTC. The chain links TRBV28 to TRBJ2-7; D gene ambiguous. In germline, CDR1 is MDHEN, CDR2 SYDVKM. This CDR3 comprises 12 residues. Trimming removed 7 bases from V and 3 bases from J, with 10 bases in between.

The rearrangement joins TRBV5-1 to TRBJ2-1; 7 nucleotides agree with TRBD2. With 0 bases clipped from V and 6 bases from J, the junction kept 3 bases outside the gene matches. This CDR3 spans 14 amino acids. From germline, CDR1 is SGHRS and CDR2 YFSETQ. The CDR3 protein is CASSLAGRGNEQFF. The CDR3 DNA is TGCGCCAGCAGCTTGGCAGGGAGGGGCAATGAGCAGTTCTTC.

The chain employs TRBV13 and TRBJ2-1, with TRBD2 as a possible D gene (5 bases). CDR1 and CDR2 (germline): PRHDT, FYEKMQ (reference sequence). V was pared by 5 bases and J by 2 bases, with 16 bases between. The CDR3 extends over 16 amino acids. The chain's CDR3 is CASSPPGGFPYNEQFF. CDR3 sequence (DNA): TGTGCCAGCAGCCCACCCGGAGGCTTCCCCTACAATGAGCAGTTCTTC.

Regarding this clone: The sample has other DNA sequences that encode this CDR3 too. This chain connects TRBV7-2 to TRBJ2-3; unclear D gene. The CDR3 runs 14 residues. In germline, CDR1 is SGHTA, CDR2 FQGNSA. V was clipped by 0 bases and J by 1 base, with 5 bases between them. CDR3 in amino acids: CASSLAGRTDTQYF. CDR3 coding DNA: TGTGCCAGCAGCTTAGCTGGCCGCACAGATACGCAGTATTTT.